This paragraph covers one T cell receptor beta chain sequence. This entry belongs to a study of T cells in Graves' hyperthyroidism and ophthalmopathy. The source material, RNA transcripts, was used to amplify TCR beta CDR3 regions. The HTBI primer set drove a first-round RT-PCR of the TCR CDR3. TCRdb re-called the multiplex PCR reads through MiXCR, storing one row per CDR3 protein. The repertoire holds about 840,000 distinct CDR3 sequences, with roughly 40% as singletons. The receptor was derived from a man aged 18 to 30 with Graves' hyperthyroidism. Sequenced: blood.

The CDR3 region has the DNA TGTGCCAGCAGCTACCGGGTCGACCCAGATACGCAGTATTTT. Protein: CASSYRVDPDTQYF. The rearrangement joins TRBV7-6 to TRBJ2-3; no clear D gene. Trimming took 4 bases from V and 4 from J, leaving 12 bases between them. Germline V lookup: CDR1 SGHVS, CDR2 FNYEAQ. The CDR3 covers 14 residues.